These 29 T cell receptor beta chains share one sample of origin, sequenced in a study of T cells in Graves' hyperthyroidism and ophthalmopathy. What was amplified from RNA transcripts were TCR beta CDR3 regions. A set of HTBI primers served as the primers for a first-round RT-PCR of the TCR CDR3. TCRdb redid the calling of the multiplex PCR reads with MiXCR, one entry per CDR3 protein. The data hold roughly 49,000 distinct CDR3 sequences, with roughly 56% observed a single time. Sequenced input: peripheral blood or thyroid tissue (not recorded which). Receptors originate from a man between 18 and 29 years old with Graves' hyperthyroidism.

Worth noting for this clonotype: A read error may account for a junction end that differs from germline. The rearrangement joins TRBV10-3 to TRBJ1-2; D remains unclear. In germline, CDR1 is ENHRY, CDR2 SYGVKD. This CDR3 is 14 amino acids long. The CDR3 sequence: CASSELGSLYGYTF. CDR3 DNA: TGTGCCAGCAGTGAACTGGGCAGTCTATATGGCTACACCTTC.

Concerning this clonotype: The CDR3 end shows no conserved phenylalanine or tryptophan, and so a read error is likely. This rearrangement joins TRBV7-2 to TRBJ2-7; D not resolved. V lost 8 bases to trimming and J lost 0 bases, with 2 bases between them. Germline CDR1 is SGHTA and CDR2 is FQGNSA. There are 10 residues in the CDR3. The CDR3: CASLSYEQYL. CDR3 DNA sequence: TGTGCCAGCCTCTCCTACGAGCAGTACCTC.

This clonotype was counted at least ten times. The J gene is TRBJ2-5, the V gene TRBV6-2 or TRBV6-3, with 8 bases fitting TRBD2. The trim removed 6 bases at V and 2 bases at J, leaving 11 bases unmatched. The germline V gene encodes CDR1 MNHEY and CDR2 SVGEGT. This CDR3 is built from 16 residues. The chain's CDR3 is CASSLRSTGGQETQYF. CDR3 bases: TGTGCCAGCAGCCTGCGGAGTACGGGGGGGCAAGAGACCCAGTACTTC.

This clonotype was found many times. The chain employs TRBV11-2 and TRBJ1-5; D uncertain. Germline-derived CDR1 and CDR2 are SGHAT and FQNNGV. This CDR3 has 13 residues. V was shortened by 5 bases and J by 7 bases, with 12 bases between the two germline ends. The CDR3 region is CASSLSSGQPQHF. CDR3 bases: TGTGCCAGCAGCCTCTCATCGGGACAGCCCCAGCATTTT. Complete variable domain (other parts from reference TRBV11-2 and TRBJ1-5): EAGVAQSPRYKIIEKRQSVAFWCNPISGHATLYWYQQILGQGPKLLIQFQNNGVVDDSQLPKDRFSAERLKGVDSTLKIQPAKLEDSAVYLCASSLSSGQPQHFGDGTRLSIL.

This clonotype was detected ten times or more. Here the CDR3 DNA reads TGCGCCAGCAGCCAGGGCATGGGGGGTTTTGGAGATAACCCCGGGGAGCTGTTTTTT. Translation gives CASSQGMGGFGDNPGELFF. V and J are TRBV4-3 and TRBJ2-2; TRBD2 is a possible D gene (6 bases). The CDR3 is 19 residues long. The V end was cut by 3 bases, the J end by 6 bases, with 26 bases between. Germline V gene sequence: CDR1 LGHNA, CDR2 YSLEER.

This clonotype was recorded once. This chain links TRBV7-9 with TRBJ1-2, with TRBD1 identical over 7 bases. V lost 4 bases to trimming and J lost 3 bases; unmatched junction nucleotides: 5. Germline CDR1 and CDR2: SEHNR and FQNEAQ (reference sequence). This CDR3 has 14 residues. The CDR3 DNA reads as TGTGCCAGCAGCTCAACCGGGACAGACTATGGCTACACCTTC. Its translation is CASSSTGTDYGYTF. Complete variable domain (other parts from reference TRBV7-9 and TRBJ1-2): DTGVSQNPRHKITKRGQNVTFRCDPISEHNRLYWYRQTLGQGPEFLTYFQNEAQLEKSRLLSDRFSAERPKGSFSTLEIQRTEQGDSAMYLCASSSTGTDYGYTFGSGTRLTVV.

V usage is TRBV5-6 and J usage is TRBJ2-5; D is ambiguous. Per the germline V gene, CDR1 is SGHDT and CDR2 is YYEEEE. The germline V and J ends were trimmed by 0 bases and 5 bases, with 8 bases remaining between them. This CDR3 region has 13 residues. CDR3 residues: CASSLAVGETQYF. Here the CDR3 DNA reads TGTGCCAGCAGCTTGGCCGTTGGGGAGACCCAGTACTTC.

This clonotype was observed at least ten times. V usage is TRBV5-6 and J usage is TRBJ1-2, with 9 bases aligning to TRBD1. Germline V gives CDR1 SGHDT, CDR2 YYEEEE. The CDR3 spans 15 residues. V was clipped by 3 bases and J by 7 bases; unmatched bases: 10. The CDR3 region is CASSSTWTGDGGYTF. CDR3 nucleotide sequence: TGTGCCAGCAGCTCCACCTGGACAGGGGACGGTGGCTACACCTTC.

This clonotype was counted a few times. V and J are TRBV24-1 and TRBJ2-5, with D perhaps TRBD2 (5 bases). V lost 5 bases and J lost 4, with 16 bases in between. CDR3 length: 15 residues. Germline lookup yields CDR1 KGHDR and CDR2 SFDVKD. In nucleotides, the CDR3 is TGTGCCACCAGTGGGACTCCCCCTATGCCAGAGACCCAGTACTTC. Translated: CATSGTPPMPETQYF.

This clonotype was counted a few times. The chain has TRBV25-1 and TRBJ2-2, with D unresolved. This CDR3 has 13 residues. Germline values: CDR1 MGHDK, CDR2 SYGVNS. With 4 bases removed from V and 4 bases from J, the gap between germline ends came to 7 bases. The CDR3 region is CASSGHTTGELFF. The CDR3 DNA reads as TGTGCCAGCAGTGGGCATACCACCGGGGAGCTGTTTTTT.

J is TRBJ1-6 and V is TRBV20-1; D unclear. V was pared by 6 bases and J by 0 bases, with 12 bases between. The CDR3 is made up of 15 amino acids. Germline V gives CDR1 DFQATT, CDR2 SNEGSKA (reference sequence). CDR3 residues: CSALSKGSYNSPLHF. The CDR3 DNA is TGCAGTGCCCTAAGCAAGGGCTCCTATAATTCACCCCTCCACTTT.

The rearrangement links TRBV9 to TRBJ2-7; D possibly matches TRBD1 or TRBD2 (6 bases each). The germline V and J ends were trimmed by 7 bases and 2 bases, with 19 bases remaining between them. CDR1 SGDLS and CDR2 YYNGEE come from the germline V gene. The CDR3 loop spans 15 amino acids. The CDR3 spells CASSKPGAGTYEQYF. The CDR3 DNA is TGTGCCAGCTCCAAACCGGGGGCGGGCACCTACGAGCAGTACTTC.

The gene calls are TRBV20-1 and TRBJ1-6; TRBD1 is a possible D gene (6 bases). The V end lost 6 bases, the J end lost 15 bases, and 18 bases lay between the germline ends. In germline, CDR1 is DFQATT, CDR2 SNEGSKA (reference sequence). This CDR3 comprises 12 residues. DNA of the CDR3: TGCAGTGCCAGGGGTGGAGCGGAGGTCCTCCACTTT. It specifies CSARGGAEVLHF.

The V and J genes are TRBV7-3 and TRBJ1-2; D possibly corresponds to TRBD1 (5 bases). V lost 1 base, J lost 2 bases, and 5 bases lay in between. From germline, CDR1 is SGHTA and CDR2 FQGTGA. The CDR3 is 13 amino acids. The CDR3 DNA sequence: TGTGCCAGCAGCTTAAGGGGGAACTATGGCTACACCTTC. It is translated as CASSLRGNYGYTF.

This clonotype appeared many times. The rearrangement joins TRBV28 to TRBJ1-5, with 7 bases aligning to TRBD1. Trimming at V came to 7 bases and at J to 7 bases, leaving 13 bases not matched to a gene. The germline V gene encodes CDR1 MDHEN and CDR2 SYDVKM. CDR3 size: 15 residues. CDR3 residues: CASNTRQGRGQPQHF. The CDR3 bases are TGTGCCAGCAACACTAGACAGGGTAGAGGGCAGCCCCAGCATTTT.

The chain has TRBV19 and TRBJ2-2; D perhaps matches TRBD1 (5 bases). The CDR3 is 14 residues long. V was cut by 8 bases and J by 1 base, with 11 bases left in between. Germline values: CDR1 LNHDA, CDR2 SQIVND (reference sequence). The CDR3 bases are TGTGCCAGTTCGAGAGGACAGAACACCGGGGAGCTGTTTTTT. Translated, it gives CASSRGQNTGELFF.

The J gene is TRBJ1-2, the V gene TRBV2; D uncertain. The germline V gene encodes CDR1 SNHLY and CDR2 FYNNEI. The CDR3 has 16 residues. Trimming pared 7 bases from V and 5 bases from J, leaving 23 bases between. The CDR3 here is CASKLTRGAPGYGYTF. The CDR3, as DNA: TGTGCCAGCAAACTTACCCGGGGAGCGCCGGGGTATGGCTACACCTTC.

This clonotype was observed many times. The CDR3 region is CASSWTAGANVLTF. The CDR3 DNA reads TGCGCCAGCAGCTGGACAGCTGGGGCCAACGTCCTGACTTTC. The rearrangement joins TRBV5-1 to TRBJ2-6, with D possibly being TRBD1 (6 bases). The CDR3 is made up of 14 amino acids. V was clipped by 3 bases and J by 2 bases, with 6 bases between them. Per the germline V gene, CDR1 is SGHRS and CDR2 is YFSETQ.

A word on this clonotype: The junction does not match germline at one end; this may be a read error. The CDR3 region has the DNA TGTGCCAGCAGCTTACAGGGGAAGTTGAGAAGCACCATATATTTC. It encodes CASSLQGKLRSTIYF. The chain recombines TRBV11-2 with TRBJ1-3; D is possibly TRBD1 (6 bases). The V gene's germline CDR1 is SGHAT and CDR2 FQNNGV. This CDR3 is built from 15 residues.

The chain combines TRBV2 with TRBJ2-7; D gene uncertain. This CDR3 region has 12 residues. The V gene's germline CDR1 is SNHLY and CDR2 FYNNEI. V was cut by 6 bases and J by 9 bases, with 15 bases left in between. The CDR3 DNA follows: TGTGCCAGCAGCGTCAGTGGGTGGGGGCAGTACTTC. Amino acid sequence: CASSVSGWGQYF.

Details on this clonotype: This may come from a read error, since a much larger clone is one base off. J is TRBJ2-3 and V is TRBV7-2, with D perhaps TRBD2 (6 bases). V lost 1 base to trimming and J lost 4 bases, with 15 bases between them. CDR1 SGHTA and CDR2 FQGNSA come from the germline V gene. The CDR3 covers 16 residues. The DNA of the CDR3 is TGTACCAGCAGCTTAGGAGGCGGGAAGGGTGCAGATACGCAGTATTTT. Its protein product is CTSSLGGGKGADTQYF.

The chain has TRBV2 and TRBJ1-6; D possibly corresponds to TRBD1 (5 bases). Germline CDR1 is SNHLY and CDR2 is FYNNEI. The CDR3 totals 15 residues. V was cut by 8 bases and J by 3 bases, with 14 bases left in between. This CDR3 reads CASYEDSFYNSPLHF. The CDR3, as DNA: TGTGCCAGCTATGAAGACAGTTTCTATAATTCACCCCTCCACTTT.

This chain uses TRBV27 with TRBJ1-5, with 10 bases matching TRBD1. The CDR3 is 15 amino acids. CDR1 and CDR2 from the germline V gene are MNHEY and SMNVEV (reference sequence). V trimming: 5 bases; J trimming: 5 bases; junction bases outside the gene matches: 6. The CDR3 loop is CASSLSTGGHQPQHF. The DNA of the CDR3 is TGTGCCAGCAGTCTCTCGACAGGGGGCCATCAGCCCCAGCATTTT.

This clonotype was seen repeatedly, ten times or more. This rearrangement joins TRBV6-5 to TRBJ2-7; D is possibly TRBD1 or TRBD2 (6 bases each). Germline lookup yields CDR1 MNHEY and CDR2 SVGAGI. Deletions cut 0 bases from V and 2 bases from J, with 17 bases between. The CDR3 totals 17 residues. CDR3 DNA: TGTGCCAGCAGTTACTCGCGGGACGCACAGGGCACCTACGAGCAGTACTTC. Residues: CASSYSRDAQGTYEQYF.

The rearrangement links TRBV7-9 to TRBJ1-2; D is unclear. CDR1 and CDR2 (germline): SEHNR, FQNEAQ (reference sequence). CDR3 length: 13 amino acids. The germline V and J ends were trimmed by 1 base and 7 bases, with 10 bases remaining between them. The CDR3 sequence: CASSLGGDPGYTF. CDR3 nucleotides: TGTGCCAGCAGCTTAGGCGGGGATCCTGGCTACACCTTC. Full variable domain (rest looked up from reference TRBV7-9 and TRBJ1-2): DTGVSQNPRHKITKRGQNVTFRCDPISEHNRLYWYRQTLGQGPEFLTYFQNEAQLEKSRLLSDRFSAERPKGSFSTLEIQRTEQGDSAMYLCASSLGGDPGYTFGSGTRLTVV.

The genes are TRBV24-1 and TRBJ1-5; the match to TRBD1 covers 8 bases. The CDR3 sequence is 13 residues long. The germline CDR1 and CDR2 sequences are KGHDR and SFDVKD. J gave up 5 bases and V 8 bases, and 4 bases lay outside the gene matches. This CDR3 reads CATKDRDDQPQHF. The CDR3 nucleotides are TGTGCCACCAAGGACAGGGACGATCAGCCCCAGCATTTT.

This clonotype was counted at least ten times. The chain has TRBV5-1 and TRBJ2-7, with D maybe TRBD1 (6 bases). This CDR3 spans 15 amino acids. Germline lookup yields CDR1 SGHRS and CDR2 YFSETQ. Trimming took off 4 bases at V and 11 bases at J, with 25 bases between the two ends. This CDR3 is CASSPRGTYGAGEYF. In DNA form, the CDR3 reads TGCGCCAGCAGCCCGAGGGGGACATACGGGGCCGGCGAGTACTTC.

This clonotype has ten or more counts. The V call is TRBV29-1, the J call TRBJ2-7, with D maybe TRBD2 (6 bases). V lost 7 bases to trimming and J lost 6 bases, with 13 bases between them. Germline lookup yields CDR1 SQVTM and CDR2 ANQGSEA. The CDR3 consists of 11 residues. In DNA, the CDR3 is TGCAGCGCCGGAGGGCCAAGCGAGCAGTACTTC. It codes for CSAGGPSEQYF.

This clonotype was recorded at least ten times. V usage is TRBV4-3 and J usage is TRBJ1-5, with 7 bases that match TRBD1. The V gene's germline CDR1 is LGHNA and CDR2 YSLEER. CDR3 length: 18 residues. With 4 bases clipped from V and 1 base from J, the junction kept 13 bases outside the gene matches. As DNA, the CDR3 is TGCGCCAGCAGCCTACCCTTTGACAGGGACCGGAGCAATCAGCCCCAGCATTTT. Residues: CASSLPFDRDRSNQPQHF.